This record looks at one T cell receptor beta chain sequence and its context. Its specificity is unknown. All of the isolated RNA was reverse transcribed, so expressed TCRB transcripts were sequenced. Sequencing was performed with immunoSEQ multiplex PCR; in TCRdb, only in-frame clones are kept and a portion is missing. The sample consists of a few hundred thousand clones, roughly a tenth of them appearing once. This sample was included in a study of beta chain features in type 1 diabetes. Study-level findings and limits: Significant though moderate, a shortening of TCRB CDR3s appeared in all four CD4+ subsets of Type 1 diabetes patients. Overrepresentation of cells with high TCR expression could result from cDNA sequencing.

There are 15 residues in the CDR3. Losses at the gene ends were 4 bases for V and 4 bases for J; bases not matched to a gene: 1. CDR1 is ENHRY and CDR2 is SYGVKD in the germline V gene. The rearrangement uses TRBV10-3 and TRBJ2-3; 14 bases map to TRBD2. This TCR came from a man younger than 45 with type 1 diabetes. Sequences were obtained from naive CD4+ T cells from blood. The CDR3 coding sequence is TGTGCCATCAGTGGGGGACTAGCGGGGGCAGATACGCAGTATTTT. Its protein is CAISGGLAGADTQYF.